Following are 10 T cell receptor beta chains from one sample sequenced in a study of blood T cell repertoires in COVID-19. The table came from immunoSEQ multiplex PCR; TCRdb's copy has only in-frame clones and leaves some out. The table has 150,000 to 200,000 clones, roughly 90% seen once; the top ten hold roughly 1.2%. The specimen sequenced was PBMCs or T cells enriched from blood (not recorded which). All receptors come from a human donor with acute COVID-19. The donor label of this sample is uncertain.

This clone was observed a handful of times. The V gene is TRBV6-5, the J gene TRBJ1-3; 10 bases fit TRBD1. Germline assignment: CDR1 MNHEY and CDR2 SVGAGI. V dropped 5 bases and J dropped 0; count of bases not matched to a gene: 1. The CDR3 is 15 residues long. The CDR3 nucleotides read TGTGCCAGCAGTCGGGACAGGGGCTCTGGAAACACCATATATTTT. This encodes CASSRDRGSGNTIYF.

The chain recombines TRBV2 with TRBJ1-4, with D maybe TRBD1 (6 bases). The ends were cut back, 3 bases at V and 7 bases at J, with 15 bases in the middle. Germline CDR1 reads SNHLY; CDR2 reads FYNNEI. The CDR3 is 15 residues long. The CDR3 spells CASSDHRDMTEKLFF. Here the CDR3 DNA reads TGTGCCAGCAGTGACCACAGGGATATGACTGAAAAACTGTTTTTT.

The chain couples TRBV3-1 (or the pseudogene TRBV3-2) to TRBJ2-5; TRBD2 agrees at 10 bases. Germline V gene data show CDR1 as LGHDT and CDR2 as YNNKEL (reference sequence). The CDR3 covers 18 residues. Trimming cost V 0 bases and J 4 bases; bases outside gene matches: 11. The CDR3 DNA is TGTGCCAGCAGCCAAGATGAGGCAGCGGGGGGGCCCGGAGAGACCCAGTACTTC. Residues: CASSQDEAAGGPGETQYF.

The chain combines TRBV18 with TRBJ2-7; 10 bases fit TRBD1. This CDR3 has 14 residues. Germline-derived CDR1 and CDR2 are KGHSH and LQKENI. With 3 bases clipped from V and 2 bases from J, the junction kept 1 base outside the gene matches. The CDR3 DNA is TGTGCCAGCTCACCGGGACAGGGGACCTACGAGCAGTACTTC. Translation: CASSPGQGTYEQYF. The full variable domain, with the rest looked up from reference TRBV18 and TRBJ2-7, is NAGVMQNPRHLVRRRGQEARLRCSPMKGHSHVYWYRQLPEEGLKFMVYLQKENIIDESGMPKERFSAEFPKEGPSILRIQQVVRGDSAAYFCASSPGQGTYEQYFGPGTRLTVT.

J is TRBJ1-5 and V is TRBV5-6; D is ambiguous. The CDR3 is 13 amino acids. V shed 2 bases and J shed 3 bases, with 6 bases lying between them. CDR1 and CDR2 (germline): SGHDT, YYEEEE. CDR3 nucleotide sequence: TGTGCCAGCAGCTTCGGGGTCAATCAGCCCCAGCATTTT. Protein: CASSFGVNQPQHF.

This chain joins TRBV2 and TRBJ2-5; D is possibly TRBD1 (6 bases). Deletions cut 6 bases from V and 11 bases from J, with 16 bases between. Germline lookup yields CDR1 SNHLY and CDR2 FYNNEI. CDR3 length equals 12 residues. DNA for the CDR3: TGTGCCAGCAGCTGGGACAAGGGTAGTCAGTACTTC. It codes for CASSWDKGSQYF.

The chain joins TRBV10-3 to TRBJ1-5; D is uncertain. Trimming cost V 6 bases and J 3 bases, with 9 bases left between them. CDR1 ENHRY and CDR2 SYGVKD come from the germline V gene. There are 13 residues in the CDR3. The CDR3 loop reads CAIRWADNQPQHF. The CDR3 DNA reads as TGTGCCATCAGGTGGGCAGACAATCAGCCCCAGCATTTT.

This chain links TRBV19 with TRBJ1-4; tentative D call: TRBD1 (6 bases). V lost 4 bases and J 8 bases, leaving 17 bases between the germline ends. There are 15 residues in the CDR3. The germline V gene has CDR1 LNHDA and CDR2 SQIVND (reference sequence). CDR3 residues: CASSRTAQVLEKLFF. In DNA form, the CDR3 reads TGTGCCAGTAGTAGGACAGCGCAAGTCTTGGAAAAACTGTTTTTT. Using reference TRBV19 and TRBJ1-4 for the parts outside the CDR3, the full variable domain is DGGITQSPKYLFRKEGQNVTLSCEQNLNHDAMYWYRQDPGQGLRLIYYSQIVNDFQKGDIAEGYSVSREKKESFPLTVTSAQKNPTAFYLCASSRTAQVLEKLFFGSGTQLSVL.

This chain joins TRBV18 and TRBJ1-4; D might be TRBD1 (6 bases). The CDR3 runs 14 residues. Trimming pared 3 bases from V and 2 bases from J, leaving 7 bases between. The germline V gene has CDR1 KGHSH and CDR2 LQKENI. The CDR3 sequence is CASSPQGTNEKLFF. For the CDR3, the DNA is TGTGCCAGCTCACCCCAGGGGACTAATGAAAAACTGTTTTTT.

This clone has more than one count but fewer than ten. The chain carries TRBV6-5 and TRBJ2-7; weak D call: TRBD1 (5 bases). V lost 4 bases and J 0 bases, leaving 7 bases between the germline ends. The germline V gene encodes CDR1 MNHEY and CDR2 SVGAGI. This CDR3 has 13 residues. This CDR3 is CASSSTGSYEQYF. Written as DNA, the CDR3 is TGTGCCAGCAGTTCTACAGGCTCCTACGAGCAGTACTTC.